This T cell receptor beta chain was documented in a study of early T cells in non-severe SARS-CoV-2 infection. Study details: Sequencing input comprised bulk RNA from unsorted whole blood; chain pairing was not available. Study-level results: Using VDJdb, the matching emphasized anti-spike CD8 responses while missing private and CD4 specificities.

Germline V gene sequence: CDR1 KGHDR, CDR2 SFDVKD. The CDR3 sequence is 15 residues long. The trim removed 4 bases at V and 1 base at J, leaving 2 bases unmatched. This clonotype was found a few times. The antigen remains undetermined. Individual cDNA molecules received unique molecular identifiers. In TCRdb, the 5' RACE reads were re-called with MiXCR into one record per CDR3 protein. The table includes 50,000 to 75,000 distinct CDR3 sequences, 5.9% detected once. The clonotype comes from an adult who was a healthcare worker with PCR-confirmed SARS-CoV-2 infection or an uninfected control (not recorded which). The chain couples TRBV24-1 to TRBJ2-5, with 10 bases that match TRBD1. Material: whole blood, obtained at baseline. This chain's CDR3 is CATSERTGGQETQYF. CDR3 nucleotide sequence: TGTGCCACCAGTGAAAGGACAGGGGGCCAAGAGACCCAGTACTTC.